The T cell receptor beta chain under discussion was sequenced for a study of neurological immune-mediated disorders. This clonotype was counted at least ten times. V lost 5 bases to trimming and J lost 0 bases, with 5 bases between them. The CDR3 has 13 amino acids. The germline V gene encodes CDR1 SGHTA and CDR2 FQGTGA. TCRdb recomputed calls from the 5' RACE reads with MiXCR, one row per CDR3 protein. The table includes about 21,000 distinct CDR3 sequences, roughly 15% detected once. The gene calls are TRBV7-3 and TRBJ2-1; D call uncertain. What was sequenced was PBMCs. The clonotype comes from a female donor with HTLV-1-associated myelopathy (HAM/TSP). The CDR3 reads CASSQLSYNEQFF. The DNA for the CDR3 is TGTGCCAGCAGCCAGCTCTCCTACAATGAGCAGTTCTTC. Full variable domain (rest looked up from reference TRBV7-3 and TRBJ2-1): GAGVSQTPSNKVTEKGKYVELRCDPISGHTALYWYRQSLGQGPEFLIYFQGTGAADDSGLPNDRFFAVRPEGSVSTLKIQRTERGDSAVYLCASSQLSYNEQFFGPGTRLTVL.